This T cell receptor beta chain was captured by sequencing in a study of blood T cells in healthy people across ages. The authors ran a second PCR of 7 to 11 cycles using a sample-barcoded 5' primer and a J-beta primer mix. MiXCR was run by TCRdb on the 5' RACE reads, yielding one entry per CDR3 protein. Of about 1.6 million distinct CDR3 sequences listed, roughly 32% were seen once; the top ten hold roughly 12%. About this clonotype: Since a much larger clone is just one base distant, this may be a read error.

Sequencing was carried out using blood. The source is a woman in her 30s in good health.

The CDR3 DNA sequence: TGCAGCGTGGTGCCATTAGGGGGCGGCGAGCAGTACTTC. Translating it yields CSVVPLGGGEQYF. The chain uses TRBV29-1 and TRBJ2-7; 7 bases match TRBD1. The CDR3 length is 13 residues. CDR1 is SQVTM and CDR2 is ANQGSEA in the germline V gene. The ends lost 6 bases at V and 6 bases at J; junction bases unmatched: 11.